This TCR beta chain was documented in a study of T-cell memory formation after mild COVID-19. This clonotype has at least ten counts. TCRdb independently ran MiXCR on the 5' RACE reads; one entry per CDR3 protein. The data contain tens of thousands of distinct CDR3 sequences, around 8% of them singletons. V was pared by 2 bases and J by 8 bases, with 2 bases of the junction left unmatched. This CDR3 is built from 14 residues. This rearrangement joins TRBV12-3 or TRBV12-4 to TRBJ2-2, with TRBD2 identical over 10 bases. Sequenced sample: PBMCs or a T cell subset sorted from them (not recorded which). The sequence came from a man aged 18-30 years who had mild COVID-19 (a few samples of this study predate the infection). Cell type and time point are not known. CDR3 protein: CASSLLAGEGELFF. The CDR3 nucleotides read TGTGCCAGCAGTTTACTAGCGGGGGAGGGGGAGCTGTTTTTT.